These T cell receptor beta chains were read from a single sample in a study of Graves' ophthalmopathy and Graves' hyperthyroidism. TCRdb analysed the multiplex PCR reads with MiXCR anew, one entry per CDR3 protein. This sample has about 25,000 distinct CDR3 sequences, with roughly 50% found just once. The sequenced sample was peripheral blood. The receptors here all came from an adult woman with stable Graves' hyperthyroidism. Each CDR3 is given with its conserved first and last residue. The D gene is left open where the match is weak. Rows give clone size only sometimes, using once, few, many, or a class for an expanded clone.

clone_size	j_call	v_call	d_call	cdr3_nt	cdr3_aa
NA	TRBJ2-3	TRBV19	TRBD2	TGTGCCAGTAGATGGGGCACTAGCGGGAGCACAGATACGCAGTGTTTT	CASRWGTSGSTDTQCF
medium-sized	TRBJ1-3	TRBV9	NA	TGTGCCAGCAGCATAGGAGTCTCCTCTGGAAACACCATATATTTT	CASSIGVSSGNTIYF
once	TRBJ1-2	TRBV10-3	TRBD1	TGTGCCATTGCCCTTCGGCCCGGGACAGACGGTTATGGCTACACCTTC	CAIALRPGTDGYGYTF
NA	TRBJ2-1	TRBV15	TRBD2	TGTGCCACCAGCAGTTACTCAGGGCTAGCGGAGAATGAGCAGTTCTTC	CATSSYSGLAENEQFF
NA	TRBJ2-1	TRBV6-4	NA	TGTGCCGGCAGTGAGAGGGAGGAGAATGAGCAGTTCTTC	CAGSEREENEQFF
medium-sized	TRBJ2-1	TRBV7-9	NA	TGTGCCAGCAGCGAAGGGAGGCTGCTACGTCGGTTCTTC	CASSEGRLLRRFF
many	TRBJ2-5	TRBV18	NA	TGTGCCAGCTCCCGACAGCAAGAGACCCAGTACTTC	CASSRQQETQYF
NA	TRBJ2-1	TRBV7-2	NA	TGTACCAGCAGCTTAGAGGACAGCGCTTACAATGAGCAGTTCTTC	CTSSLEDSAYNEQFF
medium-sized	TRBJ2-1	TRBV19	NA	TGTGCCAGTAGTACCCCGGGACTCTACTACAATGAGCAGTTCTTC	CASSTPGLYYNEQFF
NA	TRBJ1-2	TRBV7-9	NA	TGTGCCAGCAGCTTAACTGGTGGTGTTCATAAAGATGGCTACACCTTC	CASSLTGGVHKDGYTF
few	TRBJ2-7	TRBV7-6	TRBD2	TGTGCCAGCAGCTTAGTCTATGGGACTAGTAGCTACGAGCAGTACTTC	CASSLVYGTSSYEQYF
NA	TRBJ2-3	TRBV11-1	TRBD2	TGTGCCAGCAGCCGCAATCGGCTAGCGGGGGTCACAGATACGCAGTATTTT	CASSRNRLAGVTDTQYF
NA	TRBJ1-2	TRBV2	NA	TGTGCCAGCAGTGTATTTGGGATGGGACCATCTTTCATCTATGGCTACACCTTC	CASSVFGMGPSFIYGYTF
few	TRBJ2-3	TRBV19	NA	TGTGCCAGTAGTATCTCCGCAGATACGCAGTATTTT	CASSISADTQYF
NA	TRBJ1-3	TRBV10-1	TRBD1	TGCGCCAGCCGACAGGGTTCCGGAGACACCATATATTTT	CASRQGSGDTIYF
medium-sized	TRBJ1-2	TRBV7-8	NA	TGTGCCAGCAGCCCCGGGGTAGGGTCTGACCGGGACACAGACTATGGCTACACCTTC	CASSPGVGSDRDTDYGYTF
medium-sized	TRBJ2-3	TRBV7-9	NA	TGTGCCAGCAGAGAAACGGGTCAGGGTGGAGATACGCAGTATTTT	CASRETGQGGDTQYF